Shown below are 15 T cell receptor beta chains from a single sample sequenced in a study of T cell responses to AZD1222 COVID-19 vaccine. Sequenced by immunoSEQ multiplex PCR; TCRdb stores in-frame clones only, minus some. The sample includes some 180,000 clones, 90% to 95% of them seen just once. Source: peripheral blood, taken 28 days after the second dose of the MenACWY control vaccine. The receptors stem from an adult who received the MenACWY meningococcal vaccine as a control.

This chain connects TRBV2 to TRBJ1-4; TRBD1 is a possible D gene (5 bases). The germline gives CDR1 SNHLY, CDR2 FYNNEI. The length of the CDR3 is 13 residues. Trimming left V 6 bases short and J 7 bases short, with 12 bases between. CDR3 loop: CASSRIGAEKLFF. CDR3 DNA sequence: TGTGCCAGCAGCCGAATCGGGGCTGAAAAACTGTTTTTT. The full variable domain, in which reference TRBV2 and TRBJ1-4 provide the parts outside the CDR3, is EPEVTQTPSHQVTQMGQEVILRCVPISNHLYFYWYRQILGQKVEFLVSFYNNEISEKSEIFDDQFSVERPDGSNFTLKIRSTKLEDSAMYFCASSRIGAEKLFFGSGTQLSVL.

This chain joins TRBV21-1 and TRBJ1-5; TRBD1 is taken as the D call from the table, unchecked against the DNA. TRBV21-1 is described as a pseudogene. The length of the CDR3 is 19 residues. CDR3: CASSKGRPNTGIGNQPQHF. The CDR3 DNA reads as TGTGCCAGCAGCAAAGGCCGCCCTAATACAGGGATTGGGAATCAGCCCCAGCATTTT.

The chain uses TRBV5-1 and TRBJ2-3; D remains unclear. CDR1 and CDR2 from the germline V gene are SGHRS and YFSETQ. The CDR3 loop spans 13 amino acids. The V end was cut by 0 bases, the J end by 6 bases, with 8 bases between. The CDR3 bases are TGCGCCAGCAGCTTGGCCACCTTGGATACGCAGTATTTT. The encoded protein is CASSLATLDTQYF.

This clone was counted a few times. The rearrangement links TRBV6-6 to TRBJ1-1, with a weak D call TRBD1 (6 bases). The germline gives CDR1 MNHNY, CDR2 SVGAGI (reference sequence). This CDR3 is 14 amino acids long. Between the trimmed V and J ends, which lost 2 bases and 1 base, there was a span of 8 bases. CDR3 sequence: CASSYQGTNTEAFF. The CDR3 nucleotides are TGTGCCAGCAGTTACCAGGGGACGAACACTGAAGCTTTCTTT.

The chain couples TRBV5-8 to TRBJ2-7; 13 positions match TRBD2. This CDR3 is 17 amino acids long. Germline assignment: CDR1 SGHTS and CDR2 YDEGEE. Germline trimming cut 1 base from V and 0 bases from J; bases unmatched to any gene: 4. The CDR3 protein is CASSLTGTSGASYEQYF. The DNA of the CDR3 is TGTGCCAGCAGCTTGACCGGGACTAGCGGGGCCTCCTACGAGCAGTACTTC.

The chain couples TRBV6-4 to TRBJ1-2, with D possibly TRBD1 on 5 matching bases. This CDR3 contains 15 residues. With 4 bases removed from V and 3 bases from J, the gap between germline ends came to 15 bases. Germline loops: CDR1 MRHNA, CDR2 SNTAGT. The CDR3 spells CASSARPGAYYGYTF. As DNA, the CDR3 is TGTGCCAGCAGTGCCCGTCCCGGGGCGTACTATGGCTACACCTTC.

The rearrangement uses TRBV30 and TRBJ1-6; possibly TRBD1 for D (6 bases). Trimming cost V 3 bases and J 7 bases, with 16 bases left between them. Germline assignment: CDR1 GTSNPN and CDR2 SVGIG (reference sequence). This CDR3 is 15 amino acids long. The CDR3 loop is CAWSPSAQGNSPLHF. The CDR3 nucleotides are TGTGCCTGGAGCCCAAGTGCACAGGGCAATTCACCCCTCCACTTT.

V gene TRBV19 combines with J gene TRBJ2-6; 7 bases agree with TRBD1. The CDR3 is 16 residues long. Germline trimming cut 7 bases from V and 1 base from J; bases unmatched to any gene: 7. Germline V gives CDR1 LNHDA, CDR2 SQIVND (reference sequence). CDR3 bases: TGTGCCAGTAAAGAGGGGGCTATTTCTGGGGCCAACGTCCTGACTTTC. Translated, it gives CASKEGAISGANVLTF.

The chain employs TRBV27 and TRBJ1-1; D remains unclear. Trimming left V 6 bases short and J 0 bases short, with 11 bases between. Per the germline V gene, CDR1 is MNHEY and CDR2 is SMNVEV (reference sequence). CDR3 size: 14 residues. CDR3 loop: CASRGRGMNTEAFF. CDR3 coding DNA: TGTGCCAGCAGGGGGAGAGGTATGAACACTGAAGCTTTCTTT.

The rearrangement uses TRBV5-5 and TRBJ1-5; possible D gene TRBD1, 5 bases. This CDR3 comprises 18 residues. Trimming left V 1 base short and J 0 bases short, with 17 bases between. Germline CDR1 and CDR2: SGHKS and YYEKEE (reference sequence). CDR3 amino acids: CASSLKRQGPNSNQPQHF. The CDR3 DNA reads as TGTGCCAGCAGCTTGAAAAGGCAGGGCCCAAATAGCAATCAGCCCCAGCATTTT.

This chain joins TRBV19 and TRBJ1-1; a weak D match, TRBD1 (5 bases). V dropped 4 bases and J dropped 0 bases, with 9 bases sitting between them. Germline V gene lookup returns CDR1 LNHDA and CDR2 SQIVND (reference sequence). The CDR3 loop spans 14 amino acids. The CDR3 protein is CASSKQALNTEAFF. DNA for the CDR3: TGTGCCAGTAGTAAACAGGCCCTGAACACTGAAGCTTTCTTT.

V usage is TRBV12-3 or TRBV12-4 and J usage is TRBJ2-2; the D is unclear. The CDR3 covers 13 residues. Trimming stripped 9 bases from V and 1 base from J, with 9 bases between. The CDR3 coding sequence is TGTGCCAGTCGTGGGCGGAACACCGGGGAGCTGTTTTTT. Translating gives CASRGRNTGELFF.

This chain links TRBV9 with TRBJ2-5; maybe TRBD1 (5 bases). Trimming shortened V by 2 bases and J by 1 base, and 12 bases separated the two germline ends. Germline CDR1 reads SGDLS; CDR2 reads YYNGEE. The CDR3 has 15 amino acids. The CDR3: CASSVRWGAQETQYF. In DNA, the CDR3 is TGTGCCAGCAGCGTTAGGTGGGGCGCCCAAGAGACCCAGTACTTC.

The DNA of the CDR3 is TGTGCCAGCAGTTTGGGAGGGGTCGCTTTCTTT. Protein product: CASSLGGVAFF. This sequence joins TRBV12-3 or TRBV12-4 and TRBJ1-1; weak D call: TRBD1 (5 bases). With 3 bases removed from V and 11 bases from J, the gap between germline ends came to 10 bases. The CDR3 consists of 11 residues.

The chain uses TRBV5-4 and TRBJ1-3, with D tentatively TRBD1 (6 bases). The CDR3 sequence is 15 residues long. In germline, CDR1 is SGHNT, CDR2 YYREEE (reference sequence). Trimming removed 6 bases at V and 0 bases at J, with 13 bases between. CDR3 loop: CASTGGAGSGNTIYF. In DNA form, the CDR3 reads TGTGCCAGCACGGGGGGCGCGGGCTCTGGAAACACCATATATTTT.